The rows below give T cell receptor beta chains drawn from one sample of a study of blood T cells in healthy people across ages. TCRdb called the 5' RACE reads again in MiXCR, with one record for every CDR3 protein. The table records roughly 800,000 distinct CDR3 sequences, over 45% of them present only once. Sequences were obtained from blood. Receptors were obtained from a man aged 30-40 years in good health. CDR3s include the opening cysteine and the closing phenylalanine or tryptophan. The order of the fields is J gene, V gene, clone size, D gene, CDR3 DNA, CDR3 protein. A D gene is named only where the DNA matches it firmly. Expanded clones are given a class, and other clones once, few, many or no size at all.

TRBJ2-3 TRBV20-1 NA NA TGCAGTGCCGAGGGGGGTAGAAGCACAGATACGCAGTATTTT CSAEGGRSTDTQYF
TRBJ2-2 TRBV29-1 few TRBD1 TGCAGCGTTATAAGCCGGGACAGGGGAAGGGGGGAGCTGTTTTTT CSVISRDRGRGELFF
TRBJ2-7 TRBV20-1 once TRBD1 TGCAGTGCTATGGGGACAGGGTTCGAGCAGTACTTC CSAMGTGFEQYF
TRBJ2-3 TRBV3-1 NA NA TGTGCCAGCAGCCAAGGGTTTGATACGCAGTATTTT CASSQGFDTQYF
TRBJ2-1 TRBV20-1 NA NA TGCAGTGCTGGAGTACAGTGGAATGAGCAGTTCTTC CSAGVQWNEQFF
TRBJ2-7 TRBV11-2 NA TRBD2 TGTGCCAGCAGCTTAGGGACTAGCGGGAGCCACGAGCAGTACTTC CASSLGTSGSHEQYF
TRBJ2-3 TRBV5-1 NA NA TGCGCCAGCCGAGGAAGCGGGTGGGATGATACGCAGTATTTT CASRGSGWDDTQYF
TRBJ1-2 TRBV15 once NA TGTGCCACCAGCAGAGTTAGGGCGACGGACCCCTATGGCTACACCTTC CATSRVRATDPYGYTF
TRBJ2-7 TRBV30 NA NA TGTGCCTGGAGTGGGGGGGCCTACGAGCAGTACTTC CAWSGGAYEQYF
TRBJ2-5 TRBV2 NA NA TGTGCCAGCAGCAGTCTAACGGGTGTGGAGACCCAGTACTTC CASSSLTGVETQYF
TRBJ2-1 TRBV28 few TRBD2 TGTGCCAGCAGTCGCGGGGGGGCCGATGAGCAGTTCTTC CASSRGGADEQFF
TRBJ2-1 TRBV2 once TRBD2 TGTGCCAGCATTAGGTTTCCTAGCGGGGGGGCGAGACGCGACAATGAGCAGTTCTTC CASIRFPSGGARRDNEQFF
TRBJ2-7 TRBV27 NA NA TGTGCCAGCAGTACCCCAGCTAGACAGATTAGGACCTACGAGCAGTACTTC CASSTPARQIRTYEQYF
TRBJ2-4 TRBV4-1 NA TRBD2 TGCGCCAGCTCCCCGGGGGGCATTCAGTACTTC CASSPGGIQYF
TRBJ1-2 TRBV7-2 many NA TGCGCCAGCTCTGCGGGTAACTATGGCTACACCTTC CASSAGNYGYTF
TRBJ2-1 TRBV7-2 NA NA TGTGCCAGCAGCTTAGTTGGCCCAGACAATGAGCAGTTCTTC CASSLVGPDNEQFF
TRBJ1-2 TRBV12-3/TRBV12-4 NA NA TGTGCCAGCAACAACAGGGCAGGCTATGGCTACACCTTC CASNNRAGYGYTF
TRBJ2-1 TRBV7-2 few NA TGTGCCAGCAGCTTCGCGACGGGGGGCCCTCCTTCCCCTGAGCAGTTCTTC CASSFATGGPPSPEQFF
TRBJ2-7 TRBV15 few NA TGTGCCACCAGCAGAACCGGGAGCTCCTACGAGCAGTACTTC CATSRTGSSYEQYF
TRBJ2-7 TRBV2 few NA TGTGCCAGCAGTGGGGACGGAACCTACGAGCAGTACTTC CASSGDGTYEQYF
TRBJ2-7 TRBV12-5 NA NA TGTGCTAGTGGTTTGGTACCCGAATTTTGGGCAGGGAAATCCTACGAGCAGTACTTC CASGLVPEFWAGKSYEQYF
TRBJ1-1 TRBV18 NA TRBD1 TGTGCCAGCTCACCACAAACAGGGGACTTGAGTGAAGCTTTCTTT CASSPQTGDLSEAFF
TRBJ2-1 TRBV4-2 few NA TGTGCCAGCAGCCAAGAGCATGCCCGCATATACAATGAGCAGTTCTTC CASSQEHARIYNEQFF
TRBJ1-5 TRBV7-2 NA NA TGTGCCAGCAGTCGAGGTGCGACGGGCAATCAGCCCCAGCATTTT CASSRGATGNQPQHF
TRBJ2-7 TRBV4-3 few TRBD1 TGCGCCAGCAGCCAAGATTCAGGACAGGCCTTCTACGAGCAGTACTTC CASSQDSGQAFYEQYF
TRBJ2-3 TRBV5-1 NA NA TGCGCCAGCAGCTTGGACCCCAGGAACACAGATACGCGGTATTTT CASSLDPRNTDTRYF
TRBJ2-5 TRBV7-9 NA NA TGTGCCAGCACCGCATTCGACCAAGAGACCCAGTACTTC CASTAFDQETQYF
TRBJ2-4 TRBV9 NA NA TGTGCCAGCAGCGGAGGTACGCTAGCCAAAAACATTCAGTACTTC CASSGGTLAKNIQYF
TRBJ2-6 TRBV29-1 NA NA TGCAGCGTTCCAGGGTCTGGGGCCAACGTCCTGACTTTC CSVPGSGANVLTF
TRBJ1-2 TRBV5-1 NA TRBD1 TGCGCCAGCAGCTTCGGGACAGCTAATAACTATGGCTACACCTTC CASSFGTANNYGYTF
TRBJ1-2 TRBV20-1 NA NA TGCAGTGCTAGACGTGACGGAGTCTACTATGGCTACACCTTC CSARRDGVYYGYTF
TRBJ2-5 TRBV10-3 NA TRBD2 TGTGCCATCAGTGGGGGCGGGGGTATTATTACCGGGACCCAGTACTTC CAISGGGGIITGTQYF
TRBJ2-7 TRBV28 NA NA TGTGCCAGCAGTTTTCCGACTGAGCCCTACGAGCAGTACTTC CASSFPTEPYEQYF
TRBJ1-5 TRBV7-2 few TRBD1 TGTGCCAGCAGCTTAGGGACAGGGGAACAGCCCCAGCATTTT CASSLGTGEQPQHF
TRBJ2-6 TRBV9 once NA TGTGCCAGCAGCGTACAAGTCTCTGGGGCCAACGTCCTGACTTTC CASSVQVSGANVLTF
TRBJ1-2 TRBV20-1 few NA TGCAGTGCTGGAGAGGATGGCTACACCTTC CSAGEDGYTF
TRBJ1-4 TRBV13 NA NA TGTGCCAGCAGCTTAAGTTCAACTAATGAAAAACTGTTTTTT CASSLSSTNEKLFF
TRBJ2-7 TRBV20-1 NA NA TGCAGTGCCCTGAGTGGAGAGCAGTACTTC CSALSGEQYF
TRBJ2-1 TRBV4-3 NA TRBD2 TGCGCCAGCAGCCAAACTAGCGGGGGGGAGGCTGAGCAGTTCTTC CASSQTSGGEAEQFF
TRBJ2-1 TRBV20-1 NA TRBD1 TGCAGTGCTAGAGATCGGGACAGGGACCCTCGGGATGAGCAGTTCTTC CSARDRDRDPRDEQFF
TRBJ1-2 TRBV6-5 NA TRBD1 TGTGCCAGCAGGCCCGGGACAGGGGGATCTAACTATGGCTACACCTTC CASRPGTGGSNYGYTF
TRBJ2-3 TRBV4-2 NA NA TGTGCCAGCAGCCAGGACCCATCCCCGGGAGATACGCAGTATTTT CASSQDPSPGDTQYF
TRBJ1-5 TRBV5-1 once TRBD1 TGCGCCAGCAGTCGCACCGGGACAGATGATCAGCCCCAGCATTTT CASSRTGTDDQPQHF